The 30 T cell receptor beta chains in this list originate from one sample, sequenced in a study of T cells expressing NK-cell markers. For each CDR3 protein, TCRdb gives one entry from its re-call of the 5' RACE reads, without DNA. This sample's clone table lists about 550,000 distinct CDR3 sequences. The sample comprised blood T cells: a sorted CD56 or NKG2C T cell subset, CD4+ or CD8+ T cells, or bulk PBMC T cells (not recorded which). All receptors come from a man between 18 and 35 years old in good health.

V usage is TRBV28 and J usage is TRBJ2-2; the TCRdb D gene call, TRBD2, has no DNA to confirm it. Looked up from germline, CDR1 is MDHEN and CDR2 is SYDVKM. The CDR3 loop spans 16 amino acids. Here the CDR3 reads CASSSLAGVGAGELFF.

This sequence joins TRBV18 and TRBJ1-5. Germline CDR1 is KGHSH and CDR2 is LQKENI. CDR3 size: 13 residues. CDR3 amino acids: CASSPSGNQPQHF.

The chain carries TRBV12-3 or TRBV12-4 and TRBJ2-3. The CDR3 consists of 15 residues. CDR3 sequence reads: CASMSHITSTDTQYF.

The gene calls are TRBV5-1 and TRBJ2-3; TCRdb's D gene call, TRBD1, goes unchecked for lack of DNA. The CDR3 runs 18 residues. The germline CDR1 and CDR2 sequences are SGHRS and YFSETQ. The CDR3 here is CASSLARRGGPITDTQYF. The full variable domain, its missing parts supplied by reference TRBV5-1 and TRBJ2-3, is KAGVTQTPRYLIKTRGQQVTLSCSPISGHRSVSWYQQTPGQGLQFLFEYFSETQRNKGNFPGRFSGRQFSNSRSEMNVSTLELGDSALYLCASSLARRGGPITDTQYFGPGTRLTVL.

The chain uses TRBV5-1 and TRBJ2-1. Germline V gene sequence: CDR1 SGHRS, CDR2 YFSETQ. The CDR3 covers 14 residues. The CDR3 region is CASSLGEISNEQFF.

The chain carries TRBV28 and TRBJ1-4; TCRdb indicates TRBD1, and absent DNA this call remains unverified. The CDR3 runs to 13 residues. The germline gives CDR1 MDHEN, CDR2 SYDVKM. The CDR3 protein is CASRQGVNEKLFF.

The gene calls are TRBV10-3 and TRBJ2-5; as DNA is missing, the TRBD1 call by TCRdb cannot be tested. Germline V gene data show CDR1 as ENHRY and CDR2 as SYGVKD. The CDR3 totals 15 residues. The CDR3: CAISSQQGARETQYF.

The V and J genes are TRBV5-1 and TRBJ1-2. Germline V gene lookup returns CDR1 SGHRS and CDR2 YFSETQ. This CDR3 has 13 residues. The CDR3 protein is CASSLNRHYGYTF. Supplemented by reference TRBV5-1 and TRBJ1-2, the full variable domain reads KAGVTQTPRYLIKTRGQQVTLSCSPISGHRSVSWYQQTPGQGLQFLFEYFSETQRNKGNFPGRFSGRQFSNSRSEMNVSTLELGDSALYLCASSLNRHYGYTFGSGTRLTVV.

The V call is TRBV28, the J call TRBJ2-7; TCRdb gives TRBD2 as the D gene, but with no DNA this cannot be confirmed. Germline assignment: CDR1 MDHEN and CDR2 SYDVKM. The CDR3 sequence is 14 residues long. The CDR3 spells CASTSGIPPYEQYF.

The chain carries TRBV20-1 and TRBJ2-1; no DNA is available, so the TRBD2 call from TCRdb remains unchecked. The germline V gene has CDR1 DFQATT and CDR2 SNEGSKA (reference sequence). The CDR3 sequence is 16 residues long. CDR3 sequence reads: CSATGTSGREGGEQFF.

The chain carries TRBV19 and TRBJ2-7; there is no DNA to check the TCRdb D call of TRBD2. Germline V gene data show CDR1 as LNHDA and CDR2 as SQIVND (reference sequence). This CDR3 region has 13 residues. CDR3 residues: CASARLADYEQYF.

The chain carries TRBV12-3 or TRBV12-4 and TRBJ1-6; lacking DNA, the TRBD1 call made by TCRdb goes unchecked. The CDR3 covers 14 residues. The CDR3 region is CASSFEGVGSPLHF.

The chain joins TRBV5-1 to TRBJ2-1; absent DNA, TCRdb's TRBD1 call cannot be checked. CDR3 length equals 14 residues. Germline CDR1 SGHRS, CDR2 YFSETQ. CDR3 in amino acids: CASSLGGRGQTKFF.

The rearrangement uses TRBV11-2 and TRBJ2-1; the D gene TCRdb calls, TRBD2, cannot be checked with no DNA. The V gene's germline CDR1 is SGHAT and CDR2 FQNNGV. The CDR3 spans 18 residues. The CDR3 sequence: CASSLEFPGTSGNNEQFF.

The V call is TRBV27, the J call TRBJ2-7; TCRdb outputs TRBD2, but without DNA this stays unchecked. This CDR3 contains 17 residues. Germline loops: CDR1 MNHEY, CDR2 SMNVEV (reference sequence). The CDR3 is CASSLNGRGRFSYEQYF.

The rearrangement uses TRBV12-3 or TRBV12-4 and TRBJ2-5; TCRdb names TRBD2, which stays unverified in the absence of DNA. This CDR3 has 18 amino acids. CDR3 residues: CASGRRAGLAVFQETQYF.

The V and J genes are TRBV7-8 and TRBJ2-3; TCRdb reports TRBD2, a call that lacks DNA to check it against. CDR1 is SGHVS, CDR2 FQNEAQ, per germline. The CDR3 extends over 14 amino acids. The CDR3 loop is CASSRSSGSDTQYF.

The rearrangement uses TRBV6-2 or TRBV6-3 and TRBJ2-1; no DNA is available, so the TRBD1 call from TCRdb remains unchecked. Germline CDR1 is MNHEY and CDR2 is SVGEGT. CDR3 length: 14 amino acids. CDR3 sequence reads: CASSYRGPYNEQFF.

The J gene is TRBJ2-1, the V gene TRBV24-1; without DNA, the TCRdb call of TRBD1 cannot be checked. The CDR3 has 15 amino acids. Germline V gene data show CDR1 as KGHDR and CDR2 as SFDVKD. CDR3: CATSPSRAENNEQFF.

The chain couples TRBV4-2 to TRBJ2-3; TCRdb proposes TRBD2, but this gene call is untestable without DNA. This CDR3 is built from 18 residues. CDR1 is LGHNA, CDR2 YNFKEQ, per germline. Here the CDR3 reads CASSQDFRGRVRTDTQYF.

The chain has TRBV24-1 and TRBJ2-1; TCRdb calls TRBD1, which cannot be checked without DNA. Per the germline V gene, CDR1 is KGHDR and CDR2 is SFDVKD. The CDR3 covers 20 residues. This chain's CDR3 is CATSDNSGTGGSPFYNEQFF.

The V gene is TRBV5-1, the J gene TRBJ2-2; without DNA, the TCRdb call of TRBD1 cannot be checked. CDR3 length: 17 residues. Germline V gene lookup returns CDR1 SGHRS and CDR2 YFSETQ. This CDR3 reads CASSLEEQGASTGELFF.

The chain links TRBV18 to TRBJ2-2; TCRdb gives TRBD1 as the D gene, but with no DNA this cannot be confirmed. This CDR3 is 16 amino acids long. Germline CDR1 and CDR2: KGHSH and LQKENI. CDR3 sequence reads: CASSPRTGGITGELFF.

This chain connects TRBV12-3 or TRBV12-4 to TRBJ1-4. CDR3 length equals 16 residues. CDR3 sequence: CASSLSRRGPGEKLFF.

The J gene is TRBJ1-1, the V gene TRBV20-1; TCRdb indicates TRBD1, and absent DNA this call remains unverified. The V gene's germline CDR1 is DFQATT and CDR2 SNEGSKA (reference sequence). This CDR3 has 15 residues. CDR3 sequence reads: CSASRDTTGTAEAFF.

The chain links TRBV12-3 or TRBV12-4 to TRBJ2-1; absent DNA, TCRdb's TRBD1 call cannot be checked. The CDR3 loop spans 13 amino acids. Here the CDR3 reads CASSSPPDNEQFF.

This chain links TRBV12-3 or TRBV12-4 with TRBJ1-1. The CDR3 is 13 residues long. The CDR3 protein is CASSLSEETPAFF.

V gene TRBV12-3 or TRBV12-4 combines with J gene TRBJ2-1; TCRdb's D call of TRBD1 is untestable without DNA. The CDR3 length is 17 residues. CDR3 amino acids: CASSLGLRQGASNEQFF.

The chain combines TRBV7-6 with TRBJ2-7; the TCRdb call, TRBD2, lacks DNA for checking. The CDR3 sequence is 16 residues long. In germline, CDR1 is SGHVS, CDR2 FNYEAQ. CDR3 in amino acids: CASSLNAGLAGVEQYF.

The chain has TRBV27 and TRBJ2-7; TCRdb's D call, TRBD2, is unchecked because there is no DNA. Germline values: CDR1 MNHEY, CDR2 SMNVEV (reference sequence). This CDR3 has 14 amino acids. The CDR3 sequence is CASSLAGGTYEQYF.